Here is one TCR beta chain with its context. A much larger clone sits a single nucleotide away, making a read error possible. TCR beta CDR3 region amplification was performed from RNA transcripts. First-round RT-PCR targeting the TCR CDR3 was performed with the HTBI primer set. Using its own MiXCR run on the multiplex PCR reads, TCRdb lists one record per CDR3 protein. The sample lists 400,000 to 500,000 distinct CDR3 sequences; approximately 14% were seen once. This sample stems from a study of T cells in Graves' hyperthyroidism and ophthalmopathy. PBMCs came from more than 9.5 ml fresh peripheral blood. This CDR3 comprises 12 residues. Germline V gene data show CDR1 as SQVTM and CDR2 as ANQGSEA.

This clonotype was sampled from a man aged 18 to 29 with Graves' ophthalmopathy. Sequences were obtained from blood. The chain joins TRBV29-1 to TRBJ2-7; D assignment may be TRBD1 or TRBD2 (5 bases each). CDR3 coding DNA: TGCAGCGTTGAGGGGACCGAACCCGAGCAGTGCTTC. It is translated as CSVEGTEPEQCF.